This T cell receptor (beta chain) was retrieved from a study of memory CD4+ T cells and cytomegalovirus serostatus. Sequencing was performed with immunoSEQ multiplex PCR; in TCRdb, only in-frame clones are kept and a portion is missing. The sample contains about 50,000 clones, about 79% of which appear only once. General study results and limits: Each of approximately 70 CMV-associated TCRbeta sequences occurred in one to five individuals.

The V end was cut by 5 bases, the J end by 3 bases, with 10 bases between. CDR1 is SGHTA, CDR2 FQGNSA, per germline. The length of the CDR3 is 13 residues. The sort gate was single viable CD3+CD4+CD8-CD45RO+ cells for memory CD4+ T cells. Remarks on this clone: Its specificity is unknown.

The sample taken for sequencing was memory CD4+ T cells from blood. J is TRBJ1-1 and V is TRBV7-2; D unresolved. The TCR sequence derives from an adult in good health and CMV-seronegative. The CDR3 loop is CASSAMADTEAFF. For the CDR3, the DNA is TGTGCCAGCAGCGCAATGGCGGACACTGAAGCTTTCTTT.